This TCR beta chain was captured by sequencing in a study of T cell changes during pregnancy in multiple sclerosis. The CDR3 consists of 13 residues. Germline V gives CDR1 SGHTA, CDR2 FQGTGA. Trimming left V 3 bases short and J 1 base short, with 6 bases between. Data came from immunoSEQ multiplex PCR; TCRdb stores just in-frame clones and leaves some out. The sample yields under 100,000 clones, 75% to 95% seen once. A single count supports this clone. The input for sequencing was peripheral blood, taken in the first trimester of pregnancy. The chain joins TRBV7-3 to TRBJ1-1; no definite D call. The TCR comes from a female donor in good health, enrolled as a control in a pregnancy study. The CDR3 DNA reads TGTGCCAGCAGCTTTACAAAGAACACTGAAGCTTTCTTT. It specifies CASSFTKNTEAFF.